This T cell receptor (beta chain) was sequenced during a study of human T cells and chemical hapten exposure. Study-level background: Weekly administration of diphenylcyclopropenone to the scalp of patients continued throughout the roughly 25-week study. Small volume differences among pooled libraries mainly caused per-sample TCR yield variation. General observations from the study: Compared with pre-sensitization or healthy control sets, expanded TCRs clustered more. Unchanged with DPC sensitization were TCRs above 1 in 1000 frequency.

J lost 5 bases, V lost 6 bases, and 14 bases had no gene match. Germline CDR1 is SEHNR and CDR2 is FQNEAQ (reference sequence). This CDR3 contains 17 residues. Each CDR3 protein gets one entry after TCRdb re-called the RACE reads with MiXCR. The sample yields about 42,000 distinct CDR3 sequences, approximately 9% seen once. The sample holds a few counts of this clonotype. What it recognizes is unknown. The time point here: patch test 2, 6 weeks after DPC sensitization. This sample's treatment: therapeutic diphenylcyclopropenone sensitization with weekly scalp DPC. The sequence came from a woman in her thirties or forties with alopecia areata. Some clones in this sample may be carry-over from other donors' samples. The genes are TRBV7-9 and TRBJ2-7; 12 nucleotides line up with TRBD1. This material consisted of whole blood, taken in connection with sensitization to the hapten diphenylcyclopropenone (DPC). CDR3 protein: CASRLAPGQGASDEQYF. The CDR3 bases are TGTGCCAGCAGGTTGGCCCCGGGACAGGGGGCTTCGGACGAGCAGTACTTC.